This entry is about one T cell receptor (beta chain). What this receptor recognizes is not known. Base qualities are not provided; no much larger clone lies one nucleotide away. This record belongs to a study of monozygotic twins with cystic fibrosis (dated by TCRdb to the early 2020s). Regarding the study in general: Barcoded libraries were prepared with about 14 PCR cycles from approximately 2.8 micrograms of fragmented DNA. TCR beta repertoires were compared within and between 16 monozygotic twin pairs with cystic fibrosis so that genetic influence on V and J gene usage could be assessed. Ten female and six male twin pairs, aged about 2.0 to 36.4 years (median roughly 9.3 years) and mostly children and adolescents, were included in the cohort. On the day blood was drawn, the twins' weight-for-height and FEVPerc (FEV1 disease centile) were ranked against those of the 1,060 cohort participants. Data for three of the twin pairs had been reported previously in another context. General study outcomes and caveats: No association turned up between shared CDR3 numbers and age, concordance or disease severity, and the cohort was small. V gene usage was most similar to the co-twin for 13 of 16 pairs, and J usage for 8 of 16 pairs, suggesting genetic constraints. Simpson clonality was generally low (median around 0.01), which suggests a naive-dominated repertoire, and clonality was higher in the most severely affected patients. Significantly higher nucleotide-identical clonotype sharing was observed within monozygotic CF twin pairs than between unrelated CF individuals (P = 0.000026, Mann-Whitney).

TCR beta CDR3 regions were amplified by multiplex PCR using the immunoSEQ immune profiling system, following the manufacturer's instructions. An Illumina NextSeq system was used to carry out the sequencing. The authors processed their data as follows. The immunoSEQ Analyzer platform handled processing of the sequence data, and clonality was calculated by taking the square root of Simpson's index of productive rearrangements. Jensen-Shannon distance served as the measure of similarity in V and J usage, while OLGA was used to compute CDR3 generation probabilities. The researchers looked up shared CDR3 sequences in the immuneACCESS database (August 2020) and in VDJdb (December 2020). In its TCRdb copy, this immuneACCESS table keeps in-frame sequences only and misses some clones. Where compared with another copy, unresolved V genes explain less than half of these, and the others have no known cause. V and J calls and clone size are as listed in that table; D and trimming were resolved from the DNA. The sample table contains some 21,000 clones; only one count was recorded for about 89% of them. The ten largest clonotypes hold 1.5% to 2% of the sample.

The CDR3 goes from the cysteine to the phenylalanine over 11 residues. The DNA shown is the 33-base CDR3, in frame from base 1. CDR1 and CDR2, looked up from the germline V gene, are SQVTM and ANQGSEA. Trimming at the junction amounts to 7 bases on V and 3 bases on J, and the germline ends lie 10 bases apart. The twin pairs came from the European Cystic Fibrosis Twin and Sibling Study Cohort, which recruited patients from 150 or so CF clinics across 14 European countries. Zygosity and CFTR genotype were verified in-house, with zygosity tested by multiplex PCR of nine short tandem repeat loci. Each twin gave a peripheral blood sample, and clinical parameters were documented on that same day of blood sampling. Genomic DNA was isolated from peripheral blood cells with phenol/chloroform and kept in TE buffer at 4 degrees C.

The rearrangement joined TRBV29-1 to TRBJ2-7, with no confidently assigned D gene. The specimen sequenced was blood. This sequence was found in a girl aged 2 to 10 with cystic fibrosis. The base sequence is TGCAGCGGTCGGGCTGGCTACGAGCAGTACTTC. This translates into CSGRAGYEQYF.